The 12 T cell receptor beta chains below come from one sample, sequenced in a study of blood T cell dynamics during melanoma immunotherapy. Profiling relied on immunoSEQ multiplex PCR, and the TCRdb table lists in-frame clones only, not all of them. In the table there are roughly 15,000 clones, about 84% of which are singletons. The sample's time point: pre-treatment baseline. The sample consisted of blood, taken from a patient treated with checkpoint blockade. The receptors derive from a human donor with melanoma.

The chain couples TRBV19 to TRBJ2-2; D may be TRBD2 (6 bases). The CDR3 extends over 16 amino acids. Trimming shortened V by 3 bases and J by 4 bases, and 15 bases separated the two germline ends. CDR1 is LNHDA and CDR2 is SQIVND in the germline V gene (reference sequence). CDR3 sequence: CASSMGLADGTGELFF. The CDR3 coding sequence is TGTGCCAGTAGTATGGGGTTAGCGGATGGCACCGGGGAGCTGTTTTTT.

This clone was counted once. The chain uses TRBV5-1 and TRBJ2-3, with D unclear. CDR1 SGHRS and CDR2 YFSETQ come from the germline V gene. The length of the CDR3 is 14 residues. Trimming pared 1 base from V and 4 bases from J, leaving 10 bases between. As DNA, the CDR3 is TGCGCCAGCAGCTTGATTATGGCCCCAGATACGCAGTATTTT. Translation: CASSLIMAPDTQYF.

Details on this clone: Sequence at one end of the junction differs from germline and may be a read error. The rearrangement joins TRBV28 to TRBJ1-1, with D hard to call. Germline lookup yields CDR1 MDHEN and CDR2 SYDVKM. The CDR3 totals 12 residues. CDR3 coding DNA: TGTGCCAGCAGTATCCTGAATACTGAAGCTTTCTTT. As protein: CASSILNTEAFF.

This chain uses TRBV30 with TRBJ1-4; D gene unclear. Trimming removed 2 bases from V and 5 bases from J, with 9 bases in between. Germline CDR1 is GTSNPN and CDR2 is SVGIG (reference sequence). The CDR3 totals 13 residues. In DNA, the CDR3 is TGTGCCTGGAGTAGGGCGGAAAATGAAAAACTGTTTTTT. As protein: CAWSRAENEKLFF.

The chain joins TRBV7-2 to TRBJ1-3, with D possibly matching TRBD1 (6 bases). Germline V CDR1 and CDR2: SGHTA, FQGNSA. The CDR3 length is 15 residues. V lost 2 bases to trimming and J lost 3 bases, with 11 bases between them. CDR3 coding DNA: TGTGCCAGCAGCTTATCCACAGGGTTTGGAAACACCATATATTTT. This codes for CASSLSTGFGNTIYF.

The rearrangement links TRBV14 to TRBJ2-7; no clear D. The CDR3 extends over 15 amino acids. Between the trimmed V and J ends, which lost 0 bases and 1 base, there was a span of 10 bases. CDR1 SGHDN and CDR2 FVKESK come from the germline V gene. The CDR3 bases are TGTGCCAGCAGCCAAGAGTCTTGGGCTTCCTACGAGCAGTACTTC. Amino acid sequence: CASSQESWASYEQYF.

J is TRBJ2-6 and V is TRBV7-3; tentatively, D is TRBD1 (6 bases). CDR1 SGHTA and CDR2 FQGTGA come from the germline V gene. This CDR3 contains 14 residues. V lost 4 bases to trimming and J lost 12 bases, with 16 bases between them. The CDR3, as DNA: TGTGCCAGCAGCTCCACCCGGGACACCCCCGTCCTGACTTTC. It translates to CASSSTRDTPVLTF.

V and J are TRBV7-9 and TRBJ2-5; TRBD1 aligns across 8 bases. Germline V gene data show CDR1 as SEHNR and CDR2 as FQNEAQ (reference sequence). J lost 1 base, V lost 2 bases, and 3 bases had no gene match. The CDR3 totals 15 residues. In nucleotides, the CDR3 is TGTGCCAGCAGCTTACGGACAGGGCCCCAAGAGACCCAGTACTTC. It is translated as CASSLRTGPQETQYF.

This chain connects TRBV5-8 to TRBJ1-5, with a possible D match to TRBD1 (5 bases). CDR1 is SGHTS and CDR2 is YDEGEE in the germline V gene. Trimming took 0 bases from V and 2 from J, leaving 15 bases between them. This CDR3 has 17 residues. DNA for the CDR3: TGTGCCAGCAGCTTGGCACTGATCGGAGGGGGCAATCAGCCCCAGCATTTT. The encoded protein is CASSLALIGGGNQPQHF.

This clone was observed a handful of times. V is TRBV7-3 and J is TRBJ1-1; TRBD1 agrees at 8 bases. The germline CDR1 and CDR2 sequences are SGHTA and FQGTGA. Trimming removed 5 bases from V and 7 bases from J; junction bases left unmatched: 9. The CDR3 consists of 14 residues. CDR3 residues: CASSPLDRVIEAFF. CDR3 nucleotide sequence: TGTGCCAGCAGCCCATTGGACAGGGTTATTGAAGCTTTCTTT.

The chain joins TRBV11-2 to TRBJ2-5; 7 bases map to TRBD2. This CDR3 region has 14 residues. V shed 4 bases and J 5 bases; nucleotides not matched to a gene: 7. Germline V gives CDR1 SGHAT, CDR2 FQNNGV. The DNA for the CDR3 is TGTGCCAGCAGCTCCGAGGTGGGAGGGGAGACCCAGTACTTC. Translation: CASSSEVGGETQYF.

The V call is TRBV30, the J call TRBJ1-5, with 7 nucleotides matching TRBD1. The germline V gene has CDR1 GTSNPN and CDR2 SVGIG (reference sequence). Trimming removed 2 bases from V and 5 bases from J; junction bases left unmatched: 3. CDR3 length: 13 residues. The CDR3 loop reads CAWSQGGHQPQHF. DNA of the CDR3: TGTGCCTGGAGTCAGGGGGGACATCAGCCCCAGCATTTT. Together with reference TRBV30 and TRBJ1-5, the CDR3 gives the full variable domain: SQTIHQWPATLVQPVGSPLSLECTVEGTSNPNLYWYRQAAGRGLQLLFYSVGIGQISSEVPQNLSASRPQDRQFILSSKKLLLSDSGFYLCAWSQGGHQPQHFGDGTRLSIL.